This T cell receptor (beta chain) was sequenced in a study of PD-1 blockade in classical Hodgkin lymphoma. Study conclusions and caveats: Newly diagnosed patients were reported to exhibit reduced baseline TCR diversity relative to healthy donors.

Time point meaning: cycle 4 day 1 (C4D1), after five to seven weeks of nivolumab. Exposure to brentuximab vedotin varied, and each patient had relapsed following autologous stem cell transplantation. Relapsed/refractory classical Hodgkin lymphoma patients had complete, partial or progressive responses. The V end was cut by 4 bases, the J end by 6 bases, with 18 bases between. The CDR3 covers 15 residues. Germline V CDR1 and CDR2: MGHRA, YSYEKL. On this clone: Antigen: not known.

TCRdb's table, derived via immunoSEQ multiplex PCR, lists solely in-frame clones and lacks some. Among 64,000 or so clones, roughly nine tenths were seen once, and the ten largest hold 10%. The origin of this receptor is a human donor with classical Hodgkin lymphoma. The sequencing here drew on peripheral blood mononuclear cells (PBMCs), taken before the fourth cycle of nivolumab. The chain has TRBV4-1 and TRBJ1-1; D uncertain. The CDR3 nucleotides are TGCGCCAGCAGCCCCCCACAAGTACAGAATCCTGAAGCTTTCTTT. It yields the protein CASSPPQVQNPEAFF.